The 29 T cell receptor beta chains presented below share a single source sample, sequenced in a study of a mutant IDH1 vaccine in newly diagnosed glioma. The antigens of these receptors remain unknown. Time point meaning: week 5, during vaccination. Vaccination used 300 ug of mutant IDH1 20-mer peptide per dose, with topical imiquimod. Generated by immunoSEQ multiplex PCR, the TCRdb table keeps only in-frame clones and is missing some. Here the sample spans some 33,000 clones, approximately 50% being singletons. Here the sequenced sample was PBMCs, taken from a glioma patient whose treatment included an IDH1 peptide vaccine. Source of these receptors: a woman aged 18-29 years with glioma.

The V gene is TRBV14, the J gene TRBJ2-4; D ambiguous. The V end lost 1 base, the J end lost 5 bases, and 9 bases lay between the germline ends. This CDR3 region has 14 residues. The germline gives CDR1 SGHDN, CDR2 FVKESK. As DNA, the CDR3 is TGTGCCAGCAGCCAAGTCGGATGGGAAAACATTCAGTACTTC. This translates into CASSQVGWENIQYF.

CDR3 amino acids: CASSSLGGSYNEQFF. DNA for the CDR3: TGTGCCAGCAGCTCCCTGGGGGGCTCCTACAATGAGCAGTTCTTC. The chain recombines TRBV7-9 with TRBJ2-1, with a tentative D call TRBD2 (6 bases). The CDR3 is made up of 15 amino acids. The V end was cut by 4 bases, the J end by 0 bases, with 10 bases between. Germline CDR1 is SEHNR and CDR2 is FQNEAQ (reference sequence).

The gene calls are TRBV27 and TRBJ2-3; D is unresolved. Germline V gene data show CDR1 as MNHEY and CDR2 as SMNVEV (reference sequence). The CDR3 has 13 amino acids. Trimming pared 7 bases from V and 0 bases from J, leaving 8 bases between. The chain's CDR3 is CASKWSSTDTQYF. The CDR3 DNA follows: TGTGCCAGCAAGTGGAGTAGCACAGATACGCAGTATTTT.

In this sample, this clone turned up a few times. The chain is built from TRBV28 and TRBJ1-5, with unresolved D. In germline, CDR1 is MDHEN, CDR2 SYDVKM. CDR3 length equals 15 residues. Trimming removed 5 bases from V and 2 bases from J, with 13 bases in between. CDR3 in amino acids: CASSLGGRGNQPQHF. Written as DNA, the CDR3 is TGTGCCAGCAGTCTAGGTGGGAGGGGCAATCAGCCCCAGCATTTT.

CDR3 in DNA: TGCAGTGTGTCTTCCTACAATGAGCAGTTCTTC. Its translation is CSVSSYNEQFF. The J gene is TRBJ2-1, the V gene TRBV20-1, with D uncertain. The length of the CDR3 is 11 residues. Germline lookup yields CDR1 DFQATT and CDR2 SNEGSKA (reference sequence). Trimming left V 7 bases short and J 1 base short, with 5 bases between.

This chain uses TRBV19 with TRBJ1-5, with D maybe TRBD1 (6 bases). Germline CDR1 is LNHDA and CDR2 is SQIVND (reference sequence). CDR3 length equals 16 residues. V was cut by 5 bases and J by 0 bases, with 14 bases left in between. In DNA, the CDR3 is TGTGCCAGTAGTCCAGAGGACAGATATAGCAATCAGCCCCAGCATTTT. This codes for CASSPEDRYSNQPQHF.

This chain links TRBV2 with TRBJ2-1, with 8 bases aligning to TRBD2. Per germline, CDR1 SNHLY and CDR2 FYNNEI. CDR3 length equals 15 residues. V lost 2 bases, J lost 8 bases, and 8 bases stayed unmatched. CDR3 in DNA: TGTGCCAGCAGTGAATGGGCGGGGGGTGCGGATGAGCAGTTCTTC. Translated: CASSEWAGGADEQFF. Looking up the rest from reference TRBV2 and TRBJ2-1 gives the full variable domain: EPEVTQTPSHQVTQMGQEVILRCVPISNHLYFYWYRQILGQKVEFLVSFYNNEISEKSEIFDDQFSVERPDGSNFTLKIRSTKLEDSAMYFCASSEWAGGADEQFFGPGTRLTVL.

The chain employs TRBV27 and TRBJ2-3; D unresolved. The germline V gene has CDR1 MNHEY and CDR2 SMNVEV (reference sequence). CDR3 size: 13 residues. Trimming stripped 0 bases from V and 3 bases from J, with 4 bases between. CDR3 nucleotide sequence: TGTGCCAGCAGTTTATCGGGAACAGATACGCAGTATTTT. Amino acid sequence: CASSLSGTDTQYF.

This chain joins TRBV5-1 and TRBJ2-1, with 7 bases matching TRBD2. The CDR3 sequence is 15 residues long. CDR1 and CDR2 (germline): SGHRS, YFSETQ. With V trimmed by 0 bases and J by 5 bases, 5 bases remained unmatched. CDR3 sequence: CASSLGGGRDNEQFF. The CDR3 nucleotides are TGCGCCAGCAGCTTGGGGGGTGGGAGGGACAATGAGCAGTTCTTC. Drawing the rest from reference TRBV5-1 and TRBJ2-1, the complete variable domain is KAGVTQTPRYLIKTRGQQVTLSCSPISGHRSVSWYQQTPGQGLQFLFEYFSETQRNKGNFPGRFSGRQFSNSRSEMNVSTLELGDSALYLCASSLGGGRDNEQFFGPGTRLTVL.

The chain uses TRBV27 and TRBJ2-7, with 10 bases matching TRBD1. Trimming cost V 5 bases and J 3 bases; bases outside gene matches: 4. Per germline, CDR1 MNHEY and CDR2 SMNVEV (reference sequence). The CDR3 has 14 amino acids. DNA of the CDR3: TGTGCCAGCAGTCCCCGGGACAGGGGCTACGAGCAGTACTTC. Translated: CASSPRDRGYEQYF.

This clone was picked up a small number of times. The chain links TRBV29-1 to TRBJ2-1; 7 bases map to TRBD2. Unmatched junction bases numbered 10, after V lost 6 bases and J lost 5 bases. The germline V gene encodes CDR1 SQVTM and CDR2 ANQGSEA. CDR3 size: 14 residues. CDR3 residues: CSVRRDYRDNEQFF. The CDR3 coding sequence is TGCAGCGTACGCCGGGACTACCGTGACAATGAGCAGTTCTTC.

The J gene is TRBJ2-1, the V gene TRBV4-3, with D possibly TRBD1 on 5 matching bases. CDR1 is LGHNA, CDR2 YSLEER, per germline. Trimming pared 4 bases from V and 5 bases from J, leaving 12 bases between. This CDR3 has 14 residues. Written as DNA, the CDR3 is TGCGCCAGCAGCCGCTATGCGGACAACAATGAGCAGTTCTTC. Residues: CASSRYADNNEQFF.

In its sample, this clone was seen a few times. The chain couples TRBV10-3 to TRBJ1-5, with 9 bases identical to TRBD1. Germline trimming cut 6 bases from V and 4 bases from J; bases unmatched to any gene: 7. CDR3 size: 15 residues. Per germline, CDR1 ENHRY and CDR2 SYGVKD. CDR3 residues: CAISPGQGKNQPQHF. CDR3 coding DNA: TGTGCCATCAGCCCGGGACAGGGCAAGAATCAGCCCCAGCATTTT.

J is TRBJ2-7 and V is TRBV6-1; D ambiguous. Germline V lookup: CDR1 MNHNS, CDR2 SASEGT. V was clipped by 3 bases and J by 0 bases, with 9 bases between them. This CDR3 contains 14 residues. CDR3 nucleotide sequence: TGTGCCAGCAGTGAGGACGCCCTCTCCTACGAGCAGTACTTC. Amino acids: CASSEDALSYEQYF.

This clone was seen once. V gene TRBV5-1 combines with J gene TRBJ2-3; D not resolved. V dropped 6 bases and J dropped 1 base, with 6 bases sitting between them. CDR1 SGHRS and CDR2 YFSETQ come from the germline V gene. There are 12 residues in the CDR3. The CDR3 sequence is CASTPGTDTQYF. The CDR3 nucleotides read TGCGCCAGCACCCCGGGCACAGATACGCAGTATTTT.

The chain has TRBV5-4 and TRBJ1-6; D gene uncertain. CDR3 size: 16 residues. V was cut by 5 bases and J by 0 bases, with 12 bases left in between. Germline CDR1 and CDR2: SGHNT and YYREEE (reference sequence). CDR3 amino acids: CASSWTVSSYNSPLHF. The DNA for the CDR3 is TGTGCCAGCAGTTGGACGGTTAGCTCCTATAATTCACCCCTCCACTTT.

The chain uses TRBV28 and TRBJ2-7; a possible D gene is TRBD2 (6 bases). Germline CDR1 is MDHEN and CDR2 is SYDVKM. Trimming removed 2 bases from V and 0 bases from J, with 17 bases in between. This CDR3 is 17 amino acids long. For the CDR3, the DNA is TGTGCCAGCAGTTTAGGGGTGTACGGCGGGGCCTCCTACGAGCAGTACTTC. As protein: CASSLGVYGGASYEQYF.

By share, this clone ranks as medium-sized. V gene TRBV27 combines with J gene TRBJ1-1; no reliable D call. Germline V CDR1 and CDR2: MNHEY, SMNVEV (reference sequence). V was clipped by 4 bases and J by 5 bases, with 14 bases between them. The CDR3 sequence is 14 residues long. CDR3 in amino acids: CASSSVSLATEAFF. The CDR3 nucleotides are TGTGCCAGCAGTTCAGTTAGCTTGGCGACTGAAGCTTTCTTT.

This chain connects TRBV5-4 to TRBJ1-1; no clear D gene. This CDR3 contains 15 residues. Trimming left V 0 bases short and J 0 bases short, with 9 bases between. Looked up from germline, CDR1 is SGHNT and CDR2 is YYREEE (reference sequence). CDR3 sequence reads: CASSLDGTMNTEAFF. The CDR3 DNA follows: TGTGCCAGCAGCTTGGACGGAACCATGAACACTGAAGCTTTCTTT.

This clone was observed a handful of times. The rearrangement joins TRBV9 to TRBJ1-5; 9 nucleotides align to TRBD1. Germline-derived CDR1 and CDR2 are SGDLS and YYNGEE. V dropped 4 bases and J dropped 5; count of bases not matched to a gene: 4. The CDR3 loop spans 14 amino acids. The CDR3 is CASSLTGGDQPQHF. CDR3 DNA sequence: TGTGCCAGCAGCCTGACAGGGGGGGATCAGCCCCAGCATTTT.

A few counts support this clone. The rearrangement links TRBV4-1 to TRBJ2-5, with 9 nucleotides matching TRBD1. CDR1 is MGHRA, CDR2 YSYEKL, per germline. Trimming removed 4 bases from V and 7 bases from J; junction bases left unmatched: 7. This CDR3 contains 14 residues. The chain's CDR3 is CASSPGQGRWTQYF. The DNA of the CDR3 is TGCGCCAGCAGCCCAGGACAGGGGAGGTGGACCCAGTACTTC.

This CDR3 is CASSWADRENTEAFF. In DNA form, the CDR3 reads TGCGCCAGCAGCTGGGCGGACAGAGAGAACACTGAAGCTTTCTTT. This chain connects TRBV5-1 to TRBJ1-1, with D maybe TRBD1 (6 bases). This CDR3 comprises 15 residues. The germline gives CDR1 SGHRS, CDR2 YFSETQ. Trimming stripped 3 bases from V and 1 base from J, with 13 bases between.

V is TRBV27 and J is TRBJ2-7; either TRBD1 or TRBD2 may fit D (5 bases each). The germline gives CDR1 MNHEY, CDR2 SMNVEV (reference sequence). Trimming shortened V by 2 bases and J by 6 bases, and 17 bases separated the two germline ends. This CDR3 region has 15 residues. The CDR3 is CASSLTVGTGSEQYF. The CDR3 nucleotides are TGTGCCAGCAGTTTAACGGTCGGGACGGGGTCCGAGCAGTACTTC.

This chain connects TRBV27 to TRBJ1-1, with a weak D call TRBD1 (5 bases). The V gene lost 8 bases and the J gene lost 5 bases, with 21 bases spanning the gap. CDR3 size: 15 residues. Germline V gene lookup returns CDR1 MNHEY and CDR2 SMNVEV (reference sequence). For the CDR3, the DNA is TGTGCCAGCCGTGAGAGTGGGGGAGAAAGGACTGAAGCTTTCTTT. Encoded protein: CASRESGGERTEAFF.

The chain combines TRBV14 with TRBJ2-7; 7 positions agree with TRBD1. Per germline, CDR1 SGHDN and CDR2 FVKESK. The CDR3 spans 14 residues. V trimming: 1 base; J trimming: 3 bases; junction bases outside the gene matches: 3. The CDR3 sequence is CASSQGTGLYEQYF. The DNA for the CDR3 is TGTGCCAGCAGCCAAGGGACAGGACTCTACGAGCAGTACTTC.

The CDR3 sequence: CASSRAAGVSNEKLFF. The CDR3, as DNA: TGCGCCAGCAGCCGAGCCGCAGGGGTGTCTAATGAAAAACTGTTTTTT. This sequence joins TRBV4-1 and TRBJ1-4, with D perhaps matching TRBD1 (6 bases). V dropped 4 bases and J dropped 3 bases, with 15 bases sitting between them. CDR1 and CDR2 (germline): MGHRA, YSYEKL. This CDR3 is 16 amino acids long.

The J gene is TRBJ2-1, the V gene TRBV19, with TRBD2 as a possible D gene (6 bases). V was clipped by 5 bases and J by 4 bases, with 15 bases between them. From germline, CDR1 is LNHDA and CDR2 SQIVND (reference sequence). The CDR3 sequence is 15 residues long. The CDR3, as DNA: TGTGCCAGTAGTTGGGACTCCATGGGGTACAATGAGCAGTTCTTC. As protein: CASSWDSMGYNEQFF.

This clone was seen once. The gene calls are TRBV18 and TRBJ1-2; TRBD1 aligns across 10 bases. The CDR3 contains 16 residues. Trimming cost V 0 bases and J 7 bases; bases outside gene matches: 8. The germline gives CDR1 KGHSH, CDR2 LQKENI. The CDR3 here is CASSPPGQGSLGGYTF. CDR3 coding DNA: TGTGCCAGCTCACCACCGGGACAGGGGTCCCTCGGTGGCTACACCTTC.

This clone came up a few times. This chain links TRBV5-4 with TRBJ2-7; 7 nucleotides match TRBD1. The V segment lost 4 bases and the J segment 0 bases; nucleotides outside the gene matches: 7. CDR1 is SGHNT and CDR2 is YYREEE in the germline V gene (reference sequence). The CDR3 sequence is 15 residues long. Written as DNA, the CDR3 is TGTGCCAGCAGCCTTGACAGGGTTCCCTCCTACGAGCAGTACTTC. Protein: CASSLDRVPSYEQYF. Combining the CDR3 with reference TRBV5-4 and TRBJ2-7 gives the whole variable domain ETGVTQSPTHLIKTRGQQVTLRCSSQSGHNTVSWYQQALGQGPQFIFQYYREEENGRGNFPPRFSGLQFPNYSSELNVNALELDDSALYLCASSLDRVPSYEQYFGPGTRLTVT.